Following are 16 T cell receptor beta chains from one sample sequenced in a study of CD8 T cells in Susac syndrome. Random hexamers were used to reverse transcribe the RNA input (about 0.5 to 1 ug). MiXCR, run by TCRdb on the immunoSEQ multiplex PCR reads, gives a single entry per CDR3 protein. The sample yields some 300,000 distinct CDR3 sequences, 65% to 90% seen once. Sequenced input: CD8+ T cells from PBMCs. These receptors came from a human donor with multiple sclerosis.

In DNA, the CDR3 is TGCAGTGCTAGTAAGGCGGCTAAGGGCGAGCAGTACTTC. Translated: CSASKAAKGEQYF. This chain connects TRBV20-1 to TRBJ2-7; D remains unclear. V lost 3 bases to trimming and J lost 6 bases, with 15 bases between them. This CDR3 comprises 13 residues. Per germline, CDR1 DFQATT and CDR2 SNEGSKA (reference sequence).

This clonotype showed up just a few times. This chain connects TRBV28 to TRBJ2-7, with 13 bases that match TRBD2. The germline CDR1 and CDR2 sequences are MDHEN and SYDVKM. The junction had 8 bases not matched to a gene; V was cut back by 5 bases and J by 1 base. CDR3 size: 17 residues. This chain's CDR3 is CASSDGTSGTYSYEQYF. The CDR3 DNA sequence: TGTGCCAGCAGTGACGGGACTAGCGGGACCTATTCCTACGAGCAGTACTTC.

The chain carries TRBV3-1 and TRBJ1-6; TRBD1 agrees at 8 bases. CDR1 and CDR2 from the germline V gene are LGHDT and YNNKEL (reference sequence). The CDR3 covers 15 residues. J was trimmed by 10 bases and V by 4 bases; bases with no gene match: 9. The CDR3 DNA reads TGTGCCAGCAGCCCTACACCAGGGGGCACCTCACCCCTCCACTTT. Translation gives CASSPTPGGTSPLHF.

The rearrangement joins TRBV15 to TRBJ2-3; 13 nucleotides align to TRBD2. The CDR3 runs 15 residues. Germline assignment: CDR1 LNHNV and CDR2 YYDKDF (reference sequence). J gave up 4 bases and V 8 bases, and 6 bases lay outside the gene matches. CDR3: CATAWTSGSSDTQYF. The DNA for the CDR3 is TGTGCCACCGCCTGGACTAGCGGGAGTTCAGATACGCAGTATTTT.

This chain links TRBV6-2 or TRBV6-3 with TRBJ2-2; no clear D. The ends were cut back, 6 bases at V and 7 bases at J, with 15 bases in the middle. CDR3 length equals 14 residues. From germline, CDR1 is MNHEY and CDR2 SVGEGT. The CDR3 here is CASSPLSVLGELFF. The DNA of the CDR3 is TGTGCCAGCAGCCCCCTTAGTGTCCTCGGGGAGCTGTTTTTT.

The rearrangement links TRBV13 to TRBJ1-4; TRBD1 aligns across 8 bases. This CDR3 is 12 amino acids long. Trimming took 1 base from V and 14 from J; bases not matched to a gene: 3. Germline CDR1 PRHDT, CDR2 FYEKMQ (reference sequence). As DNA, the CDR3 is TGTGCCAGCAGCTTAGCAGGGGACAGGCTGTTTTTT. This gives the protein CASSLAGDRLFF.

The chain carries TRBV6-5 and TRBJ2-1; TRBD1 matches at 8 bases. The length of the CDR3 is 16 residues. The V gene's germline CDR1 is MNHEY and CDR2 SVGAGI. Germline trimming cut 2 bases from V and 3 bases from J; bases unmatched to any gene: 6. In DNA, the CDR3 is TGTGCCAGCAGTTACGGGCCGGGACAGGACTACAATGAGCAGTTCTTC. Its protein is CASSYGPGQDYNEQFF.

The V gene is TRBV20-1, the J gene TRBJ1-6; unclear D gene. Trimming cost V 0 bases and J 10 bases, with 10 bases left between them. Germline values: CDR1 DFQATT, CDR2 SNEGSKA (reference sequence). The CDR3 runs to 13 residues. The CDR3 nucleotides are TGCAGTGCTAGAGAGGGAAATCGATCACCCCTCCACTTT. Its translation: CSAREGNRSPLHF.

The rearrangement joins TRBV9 to TRBJ1-2, with D hard to call. Per the germline V gene, CDR1 is SGDLS and CDR2 is YYNGEE. The CDR3 sequence is 14 residues long. V was cut by 3 bases and J by 1 base, with 10 bases left in between. In DNA, the CDR3 is TGTGCCAGCAGCGGTGGAGATTTTAACTATGGCTACACCTTC. This codes for CASSGGDFNYGYTF.

This clonotype was observed once. The V gene is TRBV7-2, the J gene TRBJ2-1; 12 nucleotides line up with TRBD2. The V gene end was trimmed by 10 bases and the J gene end by 9 bases; junction bases not matched to a gene: 10. CDR3 length: 14 residues. Germline loops: CDR1 SGHTA, CDR2 FQGNSA. CDR3 sequence: CATLLAGGESEQFF. DNA for the CDR3: TGTGCCACCCTACTAGCGGGAGGAGAGAGTGAGCAGTTCTTC.

This chain joins TRBV6-2 or TRBV6-3 and TRBJ2-1, with 8 nucleotides matching TRBD2. The CDR3 sequence is 11 residues long. Trimming cost V 6 bases and J 13 bases; bases outside gene matches: 5. Germline V gives CDR1 MNHEY, CDR2 SVGEGT. This chain's CDR3 is CASSLLADQFF. CDR3 nucleotides: TGTGCCAGCAGCCTACTAGCGGACCAGTTCTTC.

This sequence joins TRBV11-3 and TRBJ2-3; 9 positions agree with TRBD1. The germline gives CDR1 SGHNT, CDR2 YENEEA. This CDR3 contains 15 residues. The V segment lost 5 bases and the J segment 4 bases; nucleotides outside the gene matches: 7. Here the CDR3 DNA reads TGTGCCAGCAGCCTCGGGACAGGGTTGTCAGATACGCAGTATTTT. Its protein product is CASSLGTGLSDTQYF.

The chain combines TRBV20-1 with TRBJ2-1; the D is unclear. V lost 3 bases and J lost 6, with 6 bases in between. The V gene's germline CDR1 is DFQATT and CDR2 SNEGSKA (reference sequence). The CDR3 is made up of 11 amino acids. The CDR3 region is CSASLSNEQFF. The CDR3 nucleotides read TGCAGTGCTAGCCTGAGCAATGAGCAGTTCTTC.

V is TRBV6-2 or TRBV6-3 and J is TRBJ1-1; D ambiguous. This CDR3 is built from 13 residues. Trimming removed 6 bases from V and 0 bases from J, with 8 bases in between. Germline V lookup: CDR1 MNHEY, CDR2 SVGEGT. CDR3 coding DNA: TGTGCCAGCAGGCGAAGAGTGAACACTGAAGCTTTCTTT. It yields the protein CASRRRVNTEAFF.

The rearrangement links TRBV28 to TRBJ1-3; 7 bases are a match to TRBD1. V was pared by 6 bases and J by 1 base, with 9 bases of the junction left unmatched. The V gene's germline CDR1 is MDHEN and CDR2 SYDVKM. This CDR3 region has 16 residues. The DNA of the CDR3 is TGTGCCAGCAGAAAACCGGGACAGCTATCTGGAAACACCATATATTTT. This codes for CASRKPGQLSGNTIYF. Using reference TRBV28 and TRBJ1-3 for the parts outside the CDR3, the full variable domain is DVKVTQSSRYLVKRTGEKVFLECVQDMDHENMFWYRQDPGLGLRLIYFSYDVKMKEKGDIPEGYSVSREKKERFSLILESASTNQTSMYLCASRKPGQLSGNTIYFGEGSWLTVV.

The sample holds one count of this clonotype. This chain connects TRBV11-2 to TRBJ2-5, with D perhaps matching TRBD2 (5 bases). CDR1 and CDR2 from the germline V gene are SGHAT and FQNNGV. The V end lost 2 bases, the J end lost 4 bases, and 17 bases lay between the germline ends. The CDR3 contains 16 residues. The CDR3 DNA reads as TGTGCCAGCAGCTTAAGTCTCGGGGTCCTGGGAGAGACCCAGTACTTC. Translation: CASSLSLGVLGETQYF.